This T cell receptor beta chain originates from a study of blood T cell repertoires in COVID-19. Method: immunoSEQ multiplex PCR; TCRdb's copy keeps in-frame clones and lacks some. The sample has around 250,000 clones, roughly nine tenths seen once. The CDR3 spans 13 residues. The V gene end was trimmed by 6 bases and the J gene end by 3 bases; junction bases not matched to a gene: 1. The sample taken for sequencing was PBMCs or T cells enriched from blood (not recorded which). The chain combines TRBV12-3 or TRBV12-4 with TRBJ2-3; 9 bases are a match to TRBD2. This receptor was obtained from a human donor in a cohort exposed to, infected with or recovered from COVID-19 (not recorded which). The donor label of this sample is uncertain. The CDR3 DNA reads TGTGCCAGCAGGAGCGGGAGGACAGATACGCAGTATTTT. Encoded protein: CASRSGRTDTQYF.